These T cell receptor beta chains were read from a single sample in a study of cytomegalovirus exposure and HLA in healthy donors. Profiled with immunoSEQ multiplex PCR; TCRdb holds only in-frame clones, not every one. This sample yields more than 150,000 clones, of which around 75% are seen a single time; roughly 8.2% belongs to the top ten. The specimen sequenced was PBMCs. The receptors originated from a woman between 40 and 55 years old in good health and CMV-seropositive. The CDR3 runs from the conserved cysteine through the conserved F or W. Fields, in order: V gene, J gene, clone size, D gene, CDR3 DNA, CDR3 protein. D genes are given only for firm matches. Rows give clone size only sometimes, using once, few, many, or a class for an expanded clone.

TRBV7-8	TRBJ2-7	.	.	TGTGCCAGCAGCTTAGAGTTAGTAGGGGCTGGTTACGAGCAGTACTTC	CASSLELVGAGYEQYF
TRBV15	TRBJ2-7	.	TRBD1	TGTGCCACCAGCAGGGACAGGAGCTCCTACGAGCAGTACTTC	CATSRDRSSYEQYF
TRBV28	TRBJ2-6	.	.	TGTGCCAGCCACTTGTCCTCTGGGGCCAACGTCCTGACTTTC	CASHLSSGANVLTF
TRBV5-1	TRBJ2-1	.	.	TGCGCCAGCAGCTTGGATAGCGAGTACAATGAGCAGTTCTTC	CASSLDSEYNEQFF
TRBV7-3	TRBJ2-5	.	TRBD2	TGTGCCAGCAGCCTACTAGCGGGGCAGCAAGAGACCCAGTACTTC	CASSLLAGQQETQYF
TRBV7-9	TRBJ1-5	.	.	TGTGCCAGCAGCTTAGACCAGGATTTGCCCCAGCATTTT	CASSLDQDLPQHF
TRBV28	TRBJ1-2	.	TRBD1	TGTGCCAGCAGTTTAGCGACAGGGGGCAGCTATGGCTACACCTTC	CASSLATGGSYGYTF
TRBV5-4	TRBJ2-7	.	TRBD1	TGTGCCAGCAGCTTGGGTCGGGACAGGAATTACGAGCAGTACTTC	CASSLGRDRNYEQYF
TRBV6-5	TRBJ2-7	.	.	TGTGCCAGCAGTTACAGCACAGACTACGAGCAGTACTTC	CASSYSTDYEQYF
TRBV6-5	TRBJ2-1	.	.	TGTGCCAGCTCCGTCCATAGGGGATATATGGATGAGCAGTTCTTC	CASSVHRGYMDEQFF
TRBV9	TRBJ1-1	once	.	TGTGCCAGCAGCGTAGAACAGGTGAGCACTGAAGCTTTCTTT	CASSVEQVSTEAFF
TRBV28	TRBJ1-2	.	.	TGTGCCAGCAGCTCGTTCGGGGGCTACACCTTC	CASSSFGGYTF
TRBV7-2	TRBJ1-2	.	TRBD1	TGTGCCAGCAGCCCAAACCGGACAGGGCGCTATGGCTACACCTTC	CASSPNRTGRYGYTF
TRBV7-9	TRBJ1-5	once	.	TGTGCCAGCAGCTCCGCCCCGATCGGGGACTATCAGCCCCAGCATTTT	CASSSAPIGDYQPQHF
TRBV29-1	TRBJ2-3	once	TRBD2	TGCAGCGTTGCGGGCGGGAGGGGGGCAGATACGCAGTATTTT	CSVAGGRGADTQYF
TRBV29-1	TRBJ1-1	.	.	TGCAGCGTGGCTGCGGGACGCCGGAACACTGAAGCTTTCTTT	CSVAAGRRNTEAFF
TRBV5-3	TRBJ2-5	.	TRBD1	TGTGCCAGAAGCGTGGGACAGGGGGGCGTCCAAGAGACCCAGTACTTC	CARSVGQGGVQETQYF
TRBV5-1	TRBJ2-1	few	TRBD1	TGCGCCAGCAGCTCCGGGACAGGGGTAAACAATGAGCAGTTCTTC	CASSSGTGVNNEQFF
TRBV6-5	TRBJ2-1	.	.	TGTGCCAGCAGTTCCTTAGCTGAGCAGTTCTTC	CASSSLAEQFF
TRBV2	TRBJ2-1	.	.	TGTGCCAGCAGTGAAGAGTTGGGGCCTGTACATGAGCAGTTCTTC	CASSEELGPVHEQFF
TRBV19	TRBJ1-1	.	.	TGTGCCAGTAGTAAGACAGTCCCTCCCCATGAAGCTTTCTTT	CASSKTVPPHEAFF
TRBV6-1	TRBJ1-5	few	TRBD1	TGTGCCAGCAGGGACAGGGGGCGGGGCAATCAGCCCCAGCATTTT	CASRDRGRGNQPQHF
TRBV27	TRBJ1-2	.	TRBD1	TGTGCCAGCAGTGACAGGGCAACTAACTATGGCTACACCTTC	CASSDRATNYGYTF
TRBV6-1	TRBJ2-5	once	.	TGTGCCAGCAGTACCTCATGGGGGGTTGGGGAGACCCAGTACTTC	CASSTSWGVGETQYF
TRBV18	TRBJ2-3	.	.	TGTGCCAGCTCACCGAAACCTCCTGGCGGGATCCCGGATACGCAGTATTTT	CASSPKPPGGIPDTQYF
TRBV9	TRBJ2-2	.	.	TGCGCCAGCAGCGCGCCCGGGACATCGAACACCGGGGAGCTGTTTTTT	CASSAPGTSNTGELFF
TRBV29-1	TRBJ2-5	once	.	TGCAGCGTAATAGGGGGACTAACTCGGGTGGGGGAGACCCAGTACTTC	CSVIGGLTRVGETQYF
TRBV2	TRBJ2-1	.	TRBD1	TGTGCCAGCATTTCCACAGGGGGATACTCCTACAATGAGCAGTTCTTC	CASISTGGYSYNEQFF
TRBV7-3	TRBJ2-3	.	.	TGTGCCAGCAGCTTAGATAGCGCTGCAGCTAGCACAGATACGCAGTATTTT	CASSLDSAAASTDTQYF
TRBV10-2	TRBJ2-3	.	TRBD1	TGCGCCAGCAGACAGGGGGCGAACACAGATACGCAGTATTTT	CASRQGANTDTQYF
TRBV18	TRBJ2-5	.	TRBD1	TGTGCCAGCTCACCCCGACAGGGGGTGAGGGAGACCCAGTACTTC	CASSPRQGVRETQYF
TRBV28	TRBJ2-1	once	TRBD2	TGTGCCAGCAGCACGTCCGGGACTAGCGGATACAATGAGCAGTTCTTC	CASSTSGTSGYNEQFF
TRBV4-2	TRBJ2-1	few	.	TGTGCCAGCAGCCAAGAACTCATAGCAGATGAGCAGTTCTTC	CASSQELIADEQFF
TRBV7-3	TRBJ2-1	.	TRBD1	TGTGCCAGCAGCCCCCAGACAGGGGACAATGAGCAGTTCTTC	CASSPQTGDNEQFF
TRBV6-6	TRBJ2-1	.	TRBD2	TGTGCCAGCACCATAGCGGGAGGCTACAATGAGCAGTTCTTC	CASTIAGGYNEQFF
TRBV28	TRBJ2-7	.	.	TGTGCGGCAGGAGGGAGCTACGAGCAGTACTTC	CAAGGSYEQYF
TRBV6-1	TRBJ2-7	.	TRBD1	TGTGCCAGCAGGAGCGGGGACAGGGTAATCCACGAGCAGTACTTC	CASRSGDRVIHEQYF
TRBV21-1	TRBJ2-7	once	.	TGTGCCAGCAGCGCAGGACAGGGGGGTGGCTACGAGCAGTACTTC	CASSAGQGGGYEQYF
TRBV6-6	TRBJ2-7	.	TRBD2	TGTGCCAGCAGTTACTCGCGGGAGCCTCCCGAGCAGTACTTC	CASSYSREPPEQYF
TRBV7-2	TRBJ1-4	.	.	TGTGCCAGCAGCACCGACAGTACTAATGAAAAACTGTTTTTT	CASSTDSTNEKLFF
TRBV25-1	TRBJ2-3	few	TRBD2	TGTGCCAGCAGTGAATCCGACGGGGGGTCCTATAGCACAGATACGCAGTATTTT	CASSESDGGSYSTDTQYF
TRBV9	TRBJ2-1	.	.	TGTGCCAGCAGCGTAGAGGGACTCTCGCTTCGAGAGCAGTTCTTC	CASSVEGLSLREQFF
TRBV6-5	TRBJ1-2	few	TRBD1	TGTGCCAGCAGTTACACGACAGGGGGGCTCTATGGCTACACCTTC	CASSYTTGGLYGYTF
TRBV5-1	TRBJ2-2	.	TRBD1	TGCGCCAGCAGGAGAACCGGGACAGAGAGAGGCACCGGGGAGCTGTTTTTT	CASRRTGTERGTGELFF
TRBV7-2	TRBJ2-4	.	.	TGTGCCAGCAGCGCCATTTGGGCGAGGAGGGATAAAAACATTCAGTACTTC	CASSAIWARRDKNIQYF
TRBV6-5	TRBJ2-5	.	TRBD2	TGTGCCAGCAGACTAGCGTACCAAGAGACCCAGTACTTC	CASRLAYQETQYF
TRBV6-5	TRBJ2-5	.	TRBD2	TGTGCCAGCTTAGCTAGCGGGAGGGCGAGAGAGCAGTACTTC	CASLASGRAREQYF
TRBV5-4	TRBJ1-1	.	.	TGTGCCAGCAGCCCTATCAGGCGCCCGTCTGAAGCTTTCTTT	CASSPIRRPSEAFF
TRBV18	TRBJ2-1	.	TRBD2	TGTGCCAGCTCACCACCCACTGGCGGGAGCCGTTTAAATGAGCAGTTCTTC	CASSPPTGGSRLNEQFF
TRBV27	TRBJ2-7	few	.	TGTGCCAGCAGTTTTTGGGGGGAGTACTACGAGCAGTACTTC	CASSFWGEYYEQYF
TRBV28	TRBJ2-1	once	.	TGTGCCAGCAGTTCCTTGGCCCGAACAGACAATGAGCAGTTCTTC	CASSSLARTDNEQFF